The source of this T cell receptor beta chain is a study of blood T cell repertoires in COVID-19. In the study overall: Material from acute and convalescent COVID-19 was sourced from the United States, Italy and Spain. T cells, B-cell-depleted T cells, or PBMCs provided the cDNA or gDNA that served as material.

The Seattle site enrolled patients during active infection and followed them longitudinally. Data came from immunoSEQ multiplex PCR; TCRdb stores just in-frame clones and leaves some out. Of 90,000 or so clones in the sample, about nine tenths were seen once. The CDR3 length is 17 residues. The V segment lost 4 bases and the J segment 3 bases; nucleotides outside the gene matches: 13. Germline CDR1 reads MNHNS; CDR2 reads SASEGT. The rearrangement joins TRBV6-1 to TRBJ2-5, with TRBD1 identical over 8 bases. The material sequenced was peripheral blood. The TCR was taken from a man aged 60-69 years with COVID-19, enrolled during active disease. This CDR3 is CASSGFSPGQAEETQYF. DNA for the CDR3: TGTGCCAGCAGTGGTTTCAGCCCGGGACAGGCAGAAGAGACCCAGTACTTC.